Listed below are T cell receptor beta chains from one sample, sequenced in a study of T-cell reconstitution after alpha-beta-depleted transplantation in children. TCRdb recomputed calls from the PCR reads with MiXCR, one row per CDR3 protein. The sample contains some 260,000 distinct CDR3 sequences, around 25% of which appear only once. Specimen: PBMCs, mostly from graft donor cells, collected 360 days after TCRalphabeta/CD19-depleted stem cell transplant. The receptors stem from a female patient between 2 and 15 years old who had a stem cell transplant for congenital amegakaryocytic thrombocytopenia, so the T cells may come from the graft donor. Both conserved end residues are part of each CDR3. D genes are given only for firm matches. Clone sizes are given selectively: once, few, many, or a class where the clone is expanded.

abundance	v_gene	d_gene	j_gene	CDR3aa	CDR3nt
-	TRBV4-1	-	TRBJ1-2	CASSQWVSGSGYTF	TGCGCCAGCAGCCAATGGGTTTCGGGCTCAGGCTACACCTTC
-	TRBV12-3/TRBV12-4	TRBD1	TRBJ2-7	CASSLATGYDEQYF	TGTGCCAGCAGTTTAGCGACAGGGTACGACGAGCAGTACTTC
-	TRBV4-1	-	TRBJ1-6	CASSQEGRGANSPLHF	TGCGCCAGCAGCCAAGAAGGACGGGGGGCCAATTCACCCCTCCACTTT
-	TRBV14	TRBD2	TRBJ2-2	CASNPAGVTGELFF	TGTGCCAGCAATCCAGCGGGGGTTACCGGGGAGCTGTTTTTT
-	TRBV20-1	TRBD2	TRBJ2-3	CSAKTTSGRADTQYF	TGCAGTGCTAAAACGACTAGCGGGAGGGCAGATACGCAGTATTTT
many	TRBV28	TRBD2	TRBJ2-3	CASSSLTSASPDTQYF	TGTGCCAGCAGTTCGTTGACTAGCGCCTCCCCAGATACGCAGTATTTT
-	TRBV28	TRBD1	TRBJ1-4	CASSLVAQGSEKLFF	TGTGCCAGCAGTTTGGTGGCACAGGGGTCTGAAAAACTGTTTTTT
many	TRBV10-3	TRBD1	TRBJ1-5	CAISGTGEHQPQHF	TGTGCCATCAGTGGGACAGGGGAGCATCAGCCCCAGCATTTT
few	TRBV6-6	TRBD1	TRBJ1-1	CASTTGLGTEAFF	TGTGCCAGCACGACAGGGTTAGGCACTGAAGCTTTCTTT
-	TRBV20-1	-	TRBJ1-2	CSAIESGAFNYGYTF	TGCAGTGCTATTGAGTCAGGGGCCTTTAACTATGGCTACACCTTC
-	TRBV6-1	-	TRBJ2-1	CASSPPSLSGYYPNEQFF	TGTGCCAGCAGCCCGCCTTCTTTGAGCGGCTACTATCCCAATGAGCAGTTCTTC
few	TRBV5-8	-	TRBJ2-1	CASSLVGRLDLSNEQFF	TGTGCCAGCAGCTTGGTGGGTAGACTAGATTTGAGCAATGAGCAGTTCTTC
few	TRBV6-1	-	TRBJ2-7	CASSERKGTEQYF	TGTGCCAGCAGTGAAAGAAAGGGTACCGAGCAGTACTTC
few	TRBV20-1	-	TRBJ2-3	CSARGQGTDTQYF	TGCAGTGCTAGGGGTCAGGGAACAGATACGCAGTATTTT
-	TRBV2	TRBD1	TRBJ1-2	CASRGTGDDYGYTF	TGTGCCAGCAGGGGAACAGGGGATGACTATGGCTACACCTTC
-	TRBV7-6	-	TRBJ2-1	CASSSRLGHNNEQFF	TGTGCCAGCAGTTCTCGCCTAGGCCACAACAATGAGCAGTTCTTC
-	TRBV25-1	TRBD1	TRBJ2-1	CASQAGQGGDNEQFF	TGTGCCAGTCAGGCTGGACAGGGGGGAGACAATGAGCAGTTCTTC
-	TRBV10-3	TRBD2	TRBJ2-3	CAISEVSGNTDTQYF	TGTGCCATCAGTGAAGTGAGCGGGAACACAGATACGCAGTATTTT
few	TRBV7-8	-	TRBJ2-1	CASSRLGGEQFF	TGTGCCAGCAGCCGACTAGGCGGAGAGCAGTTCTTC
-	TRBV10-3	-	TRBJ1-4	CAISEKRQGTTNEKLFF	TGTGCCATCAGTGAAAAAAGGCAGGGCACAACTAATGAAAAACTGTTTTTT
few	TRBV2	-	TRBJ2-1	CASSEGIVFNEQFF	TGTGCCAGCAGTGAAGGAATAGTGTTCAATGAGCAGTTCTTC
-	TRBV6-6	-	TRBJ1-2	CASSYEGDYGYTF	TGTGCCAGCAGTTACGAGGGGGACTATGGCTACACCTTC
-	TRBV9	TRBD2	TRBJ2-1	CASSVVGREFNEQFF	TGTGCCAGCAGCGTAGTCGGGCGGGAGTTCAATGAGCAGTTCTTC
few	TRBV4-1	TRBD1	TRBJ2-5	CASSVTGLGETQYF	TGCGCCAGCAGCGTGACAGGGTTGGGAGAGACCCAGTACTTC
many	TRBV7-2	TRBD1	TRBJ2-5	CASSSAARQGLQETQYF	TGTGCCAGCAGCTCGGCTGCAAGACAGGGTCTCCAAGAGACCCAGTACTTC
-	TRBV19	-	TRBJ2-1	CASKGWVSYNEQFF	TGTGCCAGTAAGGGCTGGGTCTCCTACAATGAGCAGTTCTTC
-	TRBV29-1	-	TRBJ2-3	CSVEGTDVGTDTQYF	TGCAGCGTTGAAGGGACCGACGTGGGAACAGATACGCAGTATTTT
few	TRBV19	TRBD1	TRBJ1-2	CASSTRTGRNYGYTF	TGTGCCAGTAGTACCCGGACAGGAAGAAACTATGGCTACACCTTC
once	TRBV5-1	TRBD2	TRBJ2-3	CASSLVESGARTSTDTQYF	TGCGCCAGCAGCTTGGTAGAAAGCGGGGCCAGAACTAGCACAGATACGCAGTATTTT